The 32 T cell receptor beta chains below come from one sample, sequenced in a study of blood T cells in healthy people across ages. Primers used in a second PCR of about 7 to 12 cycles were a sample-barcoded 5' primer and a J-beta primer mix. TCRdb reanalysed the 5' RACE reads using MiXCR and keeps one entry per CDR3 protein. The sample lists about 1.6 million distinct CDR3 sequences; about 31% were seen once. Sequencing was carried out using blood. These receptor sequences come from a woman in her 30s in good health.

The genes are TRBV12-3 or TRBV12-4 and TRBJ1-1; D might be TRBD1 (5 bases). CDR3 length: 13 amino acids. Deletions cut 10 bases from V and 3 bases from J, with 15 bases between. The CDR3 nucleotides read TGTGCCACCACTGAGCAGGGCCACACTGAAGCTTTCTTT. It translates to CATTEQGHTEAFF.

The chain links TRBV20-1 to TRBJ2-3, with D possibly TRBD2 on 8 matching bases. This CDR3 is 16 amino acids long. V lost 6 bases to trimming and J lost 1 base, with 20 bases between them. The V gene's germline CDR1 is DFQATT and CDR2 SNEGSKA (reference sequence). The CDR3 nucleotides are TGCAGTGCCGCAGGGGGACGAGCGGGGGGCACAGATACGCAGTATTTT. Amino acid sequence: CSAAGGRAGGTDTQYF.

The rearrangement links TRBV5-5 to TRBJ2-7, with D possibly TRBD2 on 6 matching bases. V was shortened by 2 bases and J by 7 bases, with 13 bases between the two germline ends. Per the germline V gene, CDR1 is SGHKS and CDR2 is YYEKEE (reference sequence). This CDR3 region has 13 residues. The CDR3 DNA follows: TGTGCCAGCAGCTTTTTCGTCCGGGAGGAGCAGTACTTC. Its translation: CASSFFVREEQYF.

This clonotype was seen more than once but under ten times. J is TRBJ2-5 and V is TRBV4-2, with 10 bases that match TRBD2. V trimming: 0 bases; J trimming: 1 base; junction bases outside the gene matches: 5. Germline assignment: CDR1 LGHNA and CDR2 YNFKEQ. The CDR3 runs 17 residues. CDR3 nucleotides: TGTGCCAGCAGCCAAGATGTAAGCGGGGGGGCCCAAGAGACCCAGTACTTC. Residues: CASSQDVSGGAQETQYF.

As for this clonotype: At one boundary the junction diverges from the germline segment, which might be a read error. The J gene is TRBJ2-3, the V gene TRBV7-2; D call uncertain. The length of the CDR3 is 15 residues. Germline loops: CDR1 SGHTA, CDR2 FQGNSA. CDR3 DNA sequence: TGTGCCGGCAGCTTAGATGGGCGCTACACAGATACGCAGTATTTT. It specifies CAGSLDGRYTDTQYF. The full variable domain, with the rest looked up from reference TRBV7-2 and TRBJ2-3, is GAGVSQSPSNKVTEKGKDVELRCDPISGHTALYWYRQSLGQGLEFLIYFQGNSAPDKSGLPSDRFSAERTGGSVSTLTIQRTQQEDSAVYLCAGSLDGRYTDTQYFGPGTRLTVL.

The V and J genes are TRBV6-2 or TRBV6-3 and TRBJ2-1, with 12 bases that match TRBD2. The CDR3 has 16 amino acids. The J segment lost 3 bases and the V segment lost 6 bases, leaving 6 bases of the junction unmatched. Per germline, CDR1 MNHEY and CDR2 SVGEGT. In nucleotides, the CDR3 is TGTGCCAGCAGCAAACGGACTAGCGGGAACTACAATGAGCAGTTCTTC. This encodes CASSKRTSGNYNEQFF.

There are a few counts of this clonotype. The chain has TRBV4-1 and TRBJ2-7, with D possibly matching TRBD2 (6 bases). V was pared by 7 bases and J by 7 bases, with 17 bases between. This CDR3 spans 13 amino acids. Germline assignment: CDR1 MGHRA and CDR2 YSYEKL. In DNA, the CDR3 is TGCGCCAGCAAGACTAGTGGGACGGGAGAGCAGTACTTC. Encoded protein: CASKTSGTGEQYF.

This clonotype was recorded only once. V is TRBV29-1 and J is TRBJ1-3; maybe TRBD1 (5 bases). Germline assignment: CDR1 SQVTM and CDR2 ANQGSEA. The V end lost 6 bases, the J end lost 3 bases, and 9 bases lay between the germline ends. This CDR3 contains 12 residues. This CDR3 is CSVGTLGNTIYF. CDR3 in DNA: TGCAGCGTCGGGACTCTTGGAAACACCATATATTTT.

The chain joins TRBV20-1 to TRBJ2-1; 15 bases fit TRBD2. From germline, CDR1 is DFQATT and CDR2 SNEGSKA (reference sequence). The J segment lost 9 bases and the V segment lost 1 base, leaving 10 bases of the junction unmatched. The CDR3 is 17 residues long. The CDR3 bases are TGCAGTGCTAGAGGGACTAGCGGGAGGGCCAATCCTAGTGAGCAGTTCTTC. This sequence encodes CSARGTSGRANPSEQFF.

The gene calls are TRBV3-1 and TRBJ2-3; possible D gene TRBD1, 6 bases. The CDR3 is 17 amino acids. V lost 2 bases, J lost 4 bases, and 19 bases lay in between. Germline loops: CDR1 LGHDT, CDR2 YNNKEL (reference sequence). CDR3 sequence (DNA): TGTGCCAGCAGCCAACTCACCCAGGGGCGCTTTTCAGATACGCAGTATTTT. Protein sequence: CASSQLTQGRFSDTQYF.

This clonotype was picked up a small number of times. The V gene is TRBV5-1, the J gene TRBJ2-1; possible D gene TRBD1, 6 bases. The CDR3 has 17 residues. Trimming left V 0 bases short and J 0 bases short, with 13 bases between. The germline CDR1 and CDR2 sequences are SGHRS and YFSETQ. CDR3 amino acids: CASSLGWGLLSYNEQFF. The CDR3 DNA is TGCGCCAGCAGCTTGGGGTGGGGGCTCCTCTCCTACAATGAGCAGTTCTTC.

The table lists this clonotype with a few counts. The J gene is TRBJ2-5, the V gene TRBV20-1; D is possibly TRBD1 (6 bases). The DNA end favors TRBJ2-7, so the J call may be wrong. The CDR3 covers 14 residues. CDR1 DFQATT and CDR2 SNEGSKA come from the germline V gene (reference sequence). The CDR3 region is CSALDRRTPFEQYF. For the CDR3, the DNA is TGCAGTGCGCTTGACAGGCGGACACCGTTCGAGCAGTACTTC.

This chain joins TRBV2 and TRBJ2-5; tentatively, D is TRBD1 (6 bases). The length of the CDR3 is 15 residues. V was cut by 3 bases and J by 4 bases, with 15 bases left in between. The germline V gene encodes CDR1 SNHLY and CDR2 FYNNEI. The CDR3 is CASSEQMGARETQYF. CDR3 nucleotide sequence: TGTGCCAGCAGTGAGCAAATGGGGGCGCGAGAGACCCAGTACTTC.

This clonotype was recorded many times. The chain carries TRBV10-3 and TRBJ2-2; D not certain. Germline CDR1 and CDR2: ENHRY and SYGVKD. The CDR3 runs 12 residues. The V end was cut by 2 bases, the J end by 5 bases, with 3 bases between. CDR3 in DNA: TGTGCCATCAGTGAGGGGACCGGGGAGCTGTTTTTT. It codes for CAISEGTGELFF.

This rearrangement joins TRBV7-3 to TRBJ2-7; tentative D call: TRBD1 (8 bases). CDR3 length: 15 residues. V lost 7 bases, J lost 5 bases, and 21 bases lay in between. Germline V gene data show CDR1 as SGHTA and CDR2 as FQGTGA. This CDR3 reads CASNPLGGTGNEQYF. CDR3 DNA sequence: TGTGCCAGCAACCCCCTCGGGGGGACAGGAAACGAGCAGTACTTC.

The chain recombines TRBV5-6 with TRBJ1-2; D is uncertain. V lost 2 bases to trimming and J lost 8 bases, with 16 bases between them. The germline CDR1 and CDR2 sequences are SGHDT and YYEEEE. The CDR3 loop spans 14 amino acids. DNA of the CDR3: TGTGCCAGCAGCTTCCCTCTAATAGCTACGGGCTACACCTTC. It yields the protein CASSFPLIATGYTF.

This clonotype was seen just once. The CDR3 does not close with the conserved phenylalanine or tryptophan, likely indicating a read error. V is TRBV5-1 and J is TRBJ2-3; TRBD1 agrees at 11 bases. The ends lost 3 bases at V and 1 base at J; junction bases unmatched: 4. This CDR3 spans 16 amino acids. From germline, CDR1 is SGHRS and CDR2 YFSETQ. The CDR3 coding sequence is TGCGCCAGCAGCTGGGACAGGGGGATTGGCACAGATACGCAGTATTTG. It is translated as CASSWDRGIGTDTQYL.

This sequence joins TRBV11-2 and TRBJ2-3; D is undetermined. The CDR3 length is 15 residues. Germline CDR1 is SGHAT and CDR2 is FQNNGV. Trimming shortened V by 2 bases and J by 4 bases, and 13 bases separated the two germline ends. CDR3 amino acids: CASSLRDSSPDTQYF. DNA of the CDR3: TGTGCCAGCAGCTTAAGGGATAGTTCCCCAGATACGCAGTATTTT.

The V call is TRBV7-9, the J call TRBJ2-7, with D possibly being TRBD1 (6 bases). The V end was cut by 0 bases, the J end by 4 bases, with 22 bases between. This CDR3 has 18 amino acids. CDR1 and CDR2 from the germline V gene are SEHNR and FQNEAQ (reference sequence). CDR3 coding DNA: TGTGCCAGCAGCTTAGCCACGGGCATCGGGACAAGTAGGTACGAGCAGTACTTC. Its protein product is CASSLATGIGTSRYEQYF.

The gene calls are TRBV6-6 and TRBJ2-3; 8 nucleotides agree with TRBD2. Germline V CDR1 and CDR2: MNHNY, SVGAGI (reference sequence). The CDR3 runs 14 residues. With 6 bases clipped from V and 4 bases from J, the junction kept 6 bases outside the gene matches. CDR3 sequence reads: CASSPRGGADTQYF. In DNA, the CDR3 is TGTGCCAGCAGCCCTCGGGGGGGGGCAGATACGCAGTATTTT.

This clonotype was seen a few times. The chain has TRBV20-1 and TRBJ2-7; TRBD1 aligns across 8 bases. Germline-derived CDR1 and CDR2 are DFQATT and SNEGSKA (reference sequence). The CDR3 is 15 amino acids. Trimming took 0 bases from V and 2 from J; bases not matched to a gene: 6. This CDR3 reads CSARDSQGAAYEQYF. Written as DNA, the CDR3 is TGCAGTGCTAGAGATTCTCAGGGGGCTGCCTACGAGCAGTACTTC.

This rearrangement joins TRBV28 to TRBJ2-3; 9 bases align to TRBD1. After removal of 4 bases from V and 2 bases from J, the junction contained 10 bases not matched to a gene. Germline loops: CDR1 MDHEN, CDR2 SYDVKM. The CDR3 is made up of 17 amino acids. As DNA, the CDR3 is TGTGCCAGCAGTTCGTCTTACAGGGGGCATGTCACAGATACGCAGTATTTT. Protein product: CASSSSYRGHVTDTQYF.

V usage is TRBV29-1 and J usage is TRBJ2-7; D not certain. The CDR3 is 10 residues long. Trimming removed 4 bases at V and 6 bases at J, with 7 bases between. CDR1 is SQVTM and CDR2 is ANQGSEA in the germline V gene. In DNA form, the CDR3 reads TGCAGCGTTGTCATTGTCGAGCAGTACTTC. Its protein product is CSVVIVEQYF.

V and J are TRBV7-8 and TRBJ2-7, with a tentative D call TRBD1 (6 bases). The germline V gene has CDR1 SGHVS and CDR2 FQNEAQ. The V gene lost 4 bases and the J gene lost 1 base, with 14 bases spanning the gap. This CDR3 is 15 amino acids long. As DNA, the CDR3 is TGTGCCAGCAGCTCACAGGGTTGGGATTCCTACGAGCAGTACTTC. Protein product: CASSSQGWDSYEQYF.

The chain has TRBV21-1 and TRBJ1-2; TRBD1 is the table's D call and was not checked against the DNA. TRBV21-1 is an annotated pseudogene. CDR3 length: 16 amino acids. Here the CDR3 DNA reads TGTGCCAGCAGCAGAGCCACCGGGACAGGCCAAGTTCGCTACACCTTC. It translates to CASSRATGTGQVRYTF.

The V and J genes are TRBV5-1 and TRBJ2-3, with 12 bases identical to TRBD2. The CDR3 totals 16 residues. CDR1 and CDR2 (germline): SGHRS, YFSETQ. Germline trimming cut 4 bases from V and 4 bases from J; bases unmatched to any gene: 7. The CDR3: CASSATLAGGADTQYF. In DNA form, the CDR3 reads TGCGCCAGCAGCGCGACGCTAGCGGGGGGGGCAGATACGCAGTATTTT.

The table lists this clonotype with a few counts. The chain has TRBV7-3 and TRBJ2-1, with D perhaps matching TRBD2 (5 bases). CDR3 length: 15 amino acids. Trimming pared 5 bases from V and 7 bases from J, leaving 18 bases between. Germline loops: CDR1 SGHTA, CDR2 FQGTGA. DNA of the CDR3: TGTGCCAGCAGCCTAGGACTCGGAGCCCCAAATGAGCAGTTCTTC. It encodes CASSLGLGAPNEQFF.

This clonotype was recorded at least ten times. This chain uses TRBV20-1 with TRBJ1-2; D may be TRBD1 (6 bases). The CDR3 sequence is 16 residues long. V was pared by 6 bases and J by 0 bases, with 20 bases between. Germline CDR1 DFQATT, CDR2 SNEGSKA (reference sequence). For the CDR3, the DNA is TGCAGTGCATTACGGACAGTGGGACTTACTAACTATGGCTACACCTTC. Residues: CSALRTVGLTNYGYTF.

This clonotype was seen once. The chain links TRBV20-1 to TRBJ2-7; TRBD2 aligns across 10 bases. The CDR3 length is 13 residues. The junction had 8 bases not matched to a gene; V was cut back by 3 bases and J by 9 bases. CDR1 and CDR2 from the germline V gene are DFQATT and SNEGSKA (reference sequence). The CDR3 DNA is TGCAGTGCTAGCCCAGCGGGGGGGCTTGGGCAGTACTTC. Translated: CSASPAGGLGQYF.

The chain is built from TRBV6-5 and TRBJ2-3, with 10 bases fitting TRBD2. The CDR3 has 18 amino acids. V lost 0 bases to trimming and J lost 2 bases; unmatched junction nucleotides: 8. CDR1 and CDR2 from the germline V gene are MNHEY and SVGAGI. The CDR3 loop is CASSYSTRTSGSTDTQYF. CDR3 sequence (DNA): TGTGCCAGCAGTTACTCGACTAGGACTAGCGGTTCCACAGATACGCAGTATTTT.

This clonotype was seen a few times. This chain joins TRBV7-9 and TRBJ2-7; D is possibly TRBD2 (6 bases). CDR1 SEHNR and CDR2 FQNEAQ come from the germline V gene (reference sequence). CDR3 length equals 15 residues. Trimming took off 5 bases at V and 4 bases at J, with 18 bases between the two ends. CDR3 in amino acids: CASSTNPPGEYEQYF. CDR3 sequence (DNA): TGTGCCAGCAGCACCAACCCACCGGGAGAATACGAGCAGTACTTC. Together with reference TRBV7-9 and TRBJ2-7, the CDR3 gives the full variable domain: DTGVSQNPRHKITKRGQNVTFRCDPISEHNRLYWYRQTLGQGPEFLTYFQNEAQLEKSRLLSDRFSAERPKGSFSTLEIQRTEQGDSAMYLCASSTNPPGEYEQYFGPGTRLTVT.

A word on this clonotype: This may come from a read error, since a much larger clone is one base off. The chain uses TRBV6-6 and TRBJ2-7; 7 bases are shared with TRBD1. CDR1 MNHNY and CDR2 SVGAGI come from the germline V gene (reference sequence). The CDR3 has 13 amino acids. This chain's CDR3 is CVSSRQGDYEQYF. The CDR3 region has the DNA TGTGTCAGCAGTCGACAGGGAGACTACGAGCAGTACTTC.